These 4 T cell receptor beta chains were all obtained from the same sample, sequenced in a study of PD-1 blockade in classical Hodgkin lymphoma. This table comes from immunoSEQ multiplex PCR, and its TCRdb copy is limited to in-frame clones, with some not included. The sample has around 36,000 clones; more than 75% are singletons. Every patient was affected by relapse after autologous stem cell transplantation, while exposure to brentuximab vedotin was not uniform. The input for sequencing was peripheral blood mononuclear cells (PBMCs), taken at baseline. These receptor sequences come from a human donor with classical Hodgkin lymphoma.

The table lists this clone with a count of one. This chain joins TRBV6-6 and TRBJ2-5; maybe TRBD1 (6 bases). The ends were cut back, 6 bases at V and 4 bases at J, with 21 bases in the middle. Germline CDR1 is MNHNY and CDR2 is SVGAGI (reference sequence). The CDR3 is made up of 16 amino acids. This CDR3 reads CASSYPKQGHRETQYF. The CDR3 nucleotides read TGTGCCAGCAGCTACCCCAAGCAGGGACATCGAGAGACCCAGTACTTC.

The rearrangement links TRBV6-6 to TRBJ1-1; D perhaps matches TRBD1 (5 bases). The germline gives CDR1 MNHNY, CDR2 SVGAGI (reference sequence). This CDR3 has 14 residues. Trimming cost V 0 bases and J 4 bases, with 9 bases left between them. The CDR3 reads CASSYSTGGTEAFF. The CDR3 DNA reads TGTGCCAGCAGTTACTCCACGGGGGGCACTGAAGCTTTCTTT.

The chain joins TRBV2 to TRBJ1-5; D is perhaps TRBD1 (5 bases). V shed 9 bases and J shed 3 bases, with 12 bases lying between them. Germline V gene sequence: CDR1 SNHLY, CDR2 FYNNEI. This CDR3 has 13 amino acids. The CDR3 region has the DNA TGTGCCAGTAACCAGGGATACAATCAGCCCCAGCATTTT. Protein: CASNQGYNQPQHF.

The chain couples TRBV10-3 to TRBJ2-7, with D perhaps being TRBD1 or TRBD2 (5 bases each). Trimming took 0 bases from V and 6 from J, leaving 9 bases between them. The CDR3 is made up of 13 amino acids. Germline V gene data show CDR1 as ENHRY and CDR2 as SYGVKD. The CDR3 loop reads CAISESGGVEQYF. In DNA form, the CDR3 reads TGTGCCATCAGTGAGTCTGGGGGTGTCGAGCAGTACTTC.